The clone carrying this T cell receptor (beta chain) has just one count. Sequencing used immunoSEQ multiplex PCR; TCRdb keeps in-frame clones, though not all of them. This repertoire shows approximately 150,000 clones, approximately 88% found once; its top ten account for about 5%. The data are from a study of blood T cell repertoires in COVID-19. On the study more broadly: T cells, B-cell-depleted T cells, or PBMCs provided the cDNA or gDNA that served as material.

This CDR3 contains 16 residues. J was trimmed by 10 bases and V by 1 base; bases with no gene match: 7. From germline, CDR1 is SGHTA and CDR2 FQGTGA. The sample comprised peripheral blood. This clonotype was obtained from a human donor in a cohort sampled during active COVID-19. The chain is built from TRBV7-3 and TRBJ2-1, with 13 bases identical to TRBD2. The DNA of the CDR3 is TGTGCCAGCAGCTTAAGCCCCGGGACTAGCGGGACGGAGCAGTTCTTC. Residues: CASSLSPGTSGTEQFF.